The 23 T cell receptor beta chains listed next were all sequenced from one sample in a study of beta chain features in type 1 diabetes. Since all of the isolated RNA was reverse transcribed, expressed TCRB transcripts were what got sequenced. The protocol was immunoSEQ multiplex PCR, while the TCRdb copy is restricted to in-frame clones and leaves out a portion. The table lists under 250,000 clones, roughly an eighth of them singletons. The source material was naive CD4+ T cells from blood. Every receptor here comes from a woman in her thirties or forties in good health.

This clone showed up just a few times. The chain has TRBV7-9 and TRBJ1-6; D remains unclear. V was trimmed by 1 base and J by 6 bases, leaving 7 bases between them. The CDR3 contains 14 residues. Germline assignment: CDR1 SEHNR and CDR2 FQNEAQ (reference sequence). CDR3 region: CASSLGGSNSPLHF. The CDR3 nucleotides read TGTGCCAGCAGCTTAGGAGGCAGTAATTCACCCCTCCACTTT.

This chain uses TRBV4-1 with TRBJ1-6, with D hard to call. Germline CDR1 is MGHRA and CDR2 is YSYEKL. The CDR3 extends over 16 amino acids. The V gene lost 8 bases and the J gene lost 7 bases, with 21 bases spanning the gap. Here the CDR3 reads CASLAVGGQTNSPLHF. CDR3 bases: TGCGCCAGCCTAGCCGTAGGAGGGCAGACCAATTCACCCCTCCACTTT.

This clone showed up just a few times. The rearrangement joins TRBV7-2 to TRBJ1-6; 7 nucleotides match TRBD1. This CDR3 is 16 amino acids long. Germline V gives CDR1 SGHTA, CDR2 FQGNSA. The trim removed 5 bases at V and 9 bases at J, leaving 13 bases unmatched. CDR3 region: CASSPSGGAGGSPLHF. The CDR3 DNA reads as TGTGCCAGCAGCCCGTCAGGTGGGGCAGGGGGTTCACCCCTCCACTTT.

The chain carries TRBV9 and TRBJ2-3, with 7 positions matching TRBD2. The CDR3 contains 18 residues. V lost 2 bases and J lost 0; bases outside the gene matches: 12. Germline loops: CDR1 SGDLS, CDR2 YYNGEE. In DNA form, the CDR3 reads TGTGCCAGCAGCGTCCCTTCCGGGGGGTCTAATAGCACAGATACGCAGTATTTT. It specifies CASSVPSGGSNSTDTQYF.

V and J are TRBV5-1 and TRBJ2-7; 9 bases agree with TRBD1. V trimming: 7 bases; J trimming: 2 bases; junction bases outside the gene matches: 10. The CDR3 is 15 residues long. Germline CDR1 is SGHRS and CDR2 is YFSETQ. The CDR3 nucleotides are TGCGCCAGCCACCTTGGTGGGACAGGGACCTACGAGCAGTACTTC. This translates into CASHLGGTGTYEQYF.

This clone was counted a few times. The rearrangement links TRBV7-2 to TRBJ1-2, with D possibly TRBD1 on 6 matching bases. The CDR3 totals 13 residues. Germline CDR1 and CDR2: SGHTA and FQGNSA. Trimming left V 4 bases short and J 8 bases short, with 14 bases between. In DNA, the CDR3 is TGTGCCAGCAGCTCAGGGGATCTCGGAGGCTACACCTTC. Its protein product is CASSSGDLGGYTF.

This clone was seen more than once but under ten times. This chain joins TRBV7-6 and TRBJ2-5; 8 bases agree with TRBD1. This CDR3 comprises 17 residues. Germline V gene data show CDR1 as SGHVS and CDR2 as FNYEAQ. The J segment lost 3 bases and the V segment lost 1 base, leaving 10 bases of the junction unmatched. CDR3 sequence reads: CASSLVRWRTGKETQYF. The CDR3 DNA reads TGTGCCAGCAGCTTAGTTAGATGGCGGACAGGGAAAGAGACCCAGTACTTC.

The sample holds a few counts of this clone. V gene TRBV4-1 combines with J gene TRBJ2-1; maybe TRBD2 (5 bases). Germline CDR1 and CDR2: MGHRA and YSYEKL. The V end was cut by 0 bases, the J end by 7 bases, with 13 bases between. The CDR3 has 15 residues. The CDR3 region is CASSQDGFRENEQFF. CDR3 sequence (DNA): TGCGCCAGCAGCCAAGATGGATTTCGGGAAAATGAGCAGTTCTTC.

The chain is built from TRBV11-2 and TRBJ2-1; D gene uncertain. This CDR3 spans 11 amino acids. CDR1 is SGHAT and CDR2 is FQNNGV in the germline V gene. Trimming left V 4 bases short and J 8 bases short, with 6 bases between. This CDR3 reads CASSSWHEQFF. CDR3 nucleotide sequence: TGTGCCAGCAGCTCTTGGCATGAGCAGTTCTTC.

This clone was seen a few times. The chain is built from TRBV11-2 and TRBJ1-2; D gene unclear. Germline CDR1 and CDR2: SGHAT and FQNNGV. This CDR3 is 15 amino acids long. V dropped 5 bases and J dropped 4 bases, with 17 bases sitting between them. CDR3 bases: TGTGCCAGCAGCACCTCCGCTGGACTGAGCTATGGCTACACCTTC. The encoded protein is CASSTSAGLSYGYTF.

This chain uses TRBV5-1 with TRBJ1-3; the D gene is possibly TRBD1 (5 bases). The CDR3 extends over 15 amino acids. With 4 bases removed from V and 0 bases from J, the gap between germline ends came to 11 bases. Germline assignment: CDR1 SGHRS and CDR2 YFSETQ. CDR3 nucleotide sequence: TGCGCCAGCAGCGAGGGACTTAGCTCTGGAAACACCATATATTTT. Protein sequence: CASSEGLSSGNTIYF.

This clone was seen a few times. The chain uses TRBV18 and TRBJ1-1; D unresolved. V lost 1 base to trimming and J lost 4 bases, with 13 bases between them. CDR3 length: 15 amino acids. CDR1 and CDR2 from the germline V gene are KGHSH and LQKENI. The CDR3 sequence is CASSPRAAGSTEAFF. In DNA form, the CDR3 reads TGTGCCAGCTCACCACGGGCTGCCGGGAGCACTGAAGCTTTCTTT.

In its sample, this clone was seen a few times. V is TRBV12-5 and J is TRBJ2-1; 9 bases fit TRBD1. Germline CDR1 is LGHNT and CDR2 is FRNRAP. V lost 5 bases, J lost 7 bases, and 6 bases stayed unmatched. This CDR3 spans 14 amino acids. The CDR3: CASGTGGIENEQFF. In DNA, the CDR3 is TGTGCTAGTGGTACAGGGGGCATTGAGAATGAGCAGTTCTTC.

The chain recombines TRBV14 with TRBJ2-7; 10 nucleotides match TRBD1. V gave up 3 bases and J gave up 8 bases; unmatched junction bases: 1. From germline, CDR1 is SGHDN and CDR2 FVKESK. The CDR3 loop spans 12 amino acids. In DNA, the CDR3 is TGTGCCAGCAGCCAGGGACAGGGGCAGCAGTACTTC. It encodes CASSQGQGQQYF.

Only a few counts were recorded for this clone. The V call is TRBV10-3, the J call TRBJ2-7, with 7 positions matching TRBD1. V shed 8 bases and J 2 bases; nucleotides not matched to a gene: 9. This CDR3 has 14 residues. Germline V lookup: CDR1 ENHRY, CDR2 SYGVKD. This chain's CDR3 is CAIQGGQGAYEQYF. CDR3 DNA sequence: TGTGCCATCCAAGGGGGCCAGGGGGCCTACGAGCAGTACTTC.

The rearrangement uses TRBV11-2 and TRBJ2-2, with TRBD1 matching 7 bases. This CDR3 has 16 residues. Per the germline V gene, CDR1 is SGHAT and CDR2 is FQNNGV. Trimming removed 5 bases from V and 1 base from J; junction bases left unmatched: 7. CDR3 residues: CASSRYRGRNTGELFF. In nucleotides, the CDR3 is TGTGCCAGCAGCAGATACAGGGGACGGAACACCGGGGAGCTGTTTTTT.

The V and J genes are TRBV29-1 and TRBJ1-1; D is unclear. Germline loops: CDR1 SQVTM, CDR2 ANQGSEA. Trimming cost V 1 base and J 11 bases, with 14 bases left between them. The CDR3 runs 12 residues. CDR3 DNA: TGCAGCGTTGAAGCGACGGAGGCCGGGGCTTTCTTT. Residues: CSVEATEAGAFF.

This chain connects TRBV7-2 to TRBJ2-2; TRBD2 agrees at 11 bases. The CDR3 consists of 17 residues. Trimming took 5 bases from V and 5 from J; bases not matched to a gene: 10. CDR1 and CDR2 from the germline V gene are SGHTA and FQGNSA. The CDR3 sequence: CASSLSGGAPSTGELFF. The CDR3 DNA follows: TGTGCCAGCAGCCTTAGCGGGGGGGCCCCCTCGACCGGGGAGCTGTTTTTT.

V is TRBV9 and J is TRBJ1-2; no reliable D call. V was clipped by 7 bases and J by 3 bases, with 7 bases between them. CDR3 size: 11 residues. Germline CDR1 reads SGDLS; CDR2 reads YYNGEE. The DNA for the CDR3 is TGTGCCAGCGGGCAAGACTATGGCTACACCTTC. Translating gives CASGQDYGYTF.

The chain links TRBV7-9 to TRBJ2-7, with 7 bases that match TRBD2. Germline lookup yields CDR1 SEHNR and CDR2 FQNEAQ (reference sequence). V was pared by 5 bases and J by 4 bases, with 8 bases of the junction left unmatched. The CDR3 extends over 14 amino acids. For the CDR3, the DNA is TGTGCCAGCAGCAAAAGAGACGGGAGGTACGAGCAGTACTTC. The encoded protein is CASSKRDGRYEQYF.

This clone appeared many times. V gene TRBV7-2 combines with J gene TRBJ2-7; tentative D call: TRBD2 (6 bases). CDR3 length: 14 amino acids. CDR1 is SGHTA, CDR2 FQGNSA, per germline. V shed 4 bases and J shed 0 bases, with 10 bases lying between them. CDR3 sequence reads: CASSSPGLSYEQYF. CDR3 bases: TGTGCCAGCAGCTCCCCGGGACTCTCCTACGAGCAGTACTTC.

This rearrangement joins TRBV5-1 to TRBJ2-1; 13 bases are a match to TRBD2. V was pared by 4 bases and J by 8 bases, with 6 bases of the junction left unmatched. The length of the CDR3 is 15 residues. Germline lookup yields CDR1 SGHRS and CDR2 YFSETQ. CDR3 bases: TGCGCCAGCAGCCGGGGGACTAGCGGGGTAGATGAGCAGTTCTTC. Amino acid sequence: CASSRGTSGVDEQFF.

This clone was found a few times. The rearrangement links TRBV6-4 to TRBJ2-5; TRBD2 matches at 12 bases. V shed 0 bases and J 2 bases; nucleotides not matched to a gene: 4. The CDR3 is made up of 17 amino acids. CDR1 MRHNA and CDR2 SNTAGT come from the germline V gene. The DNA of the CDR3 is TGTGCCAGCAGTGACTCCCCACTAGCGGGGGGACAAGAGACCCAGTACTTC. This gives the protein CASSDSPLAGGQETQYF.